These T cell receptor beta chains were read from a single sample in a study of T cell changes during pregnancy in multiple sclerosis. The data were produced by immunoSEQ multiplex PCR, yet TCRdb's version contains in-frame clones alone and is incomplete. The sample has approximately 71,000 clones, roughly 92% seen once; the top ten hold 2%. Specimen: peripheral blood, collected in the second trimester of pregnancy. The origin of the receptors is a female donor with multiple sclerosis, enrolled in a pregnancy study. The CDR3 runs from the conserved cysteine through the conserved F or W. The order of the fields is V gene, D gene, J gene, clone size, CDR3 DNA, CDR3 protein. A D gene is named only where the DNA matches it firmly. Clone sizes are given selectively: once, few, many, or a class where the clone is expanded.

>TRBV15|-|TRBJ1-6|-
TGTGCCACCAGCAGACCCCGGGGTGGGCTCTCCTATAATTCACCCCTCCACTTT
CATSRPRGGLSYNSPLHF
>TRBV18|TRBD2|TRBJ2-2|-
TGTGCCAGCTCACCTTCCCCGGGAGGGCGCACCGGGGAGCTGTTTTTT
CASSPSPGGRTGELFF
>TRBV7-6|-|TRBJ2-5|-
TGTGCCAGCAGCATACATGGGGTGGGGGCCCAAGAGACCCAGTACTTC
CASSIHGVGAQETQYF
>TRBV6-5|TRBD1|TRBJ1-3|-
TGTGCCAGCAGTTACGGGACAGCCACTGGAAACACCATATATTTT
CASSYGTATGNTIYF
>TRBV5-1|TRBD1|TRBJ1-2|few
TGCGCCAGCAGCTCCCACAGGGGTGATGGCTACACCTTC
CASSSHRGDGYTF
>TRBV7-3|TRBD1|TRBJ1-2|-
TGTGCCAGCAGCTTGCTCCAGACAGGGCCACCATCCTTC
CASSLLQTGPPSF
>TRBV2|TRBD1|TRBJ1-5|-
TGTGCCAGTCGGACAGGACTTGTCCCAGATAATAGCAATCAGCCCCAGCATTTT
CASRTGLVPDNSNQPQHF
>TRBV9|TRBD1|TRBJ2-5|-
TGTGCCAGCAGCGCCCGGGGGGACAGGGATCAAGAGACCCAGTACTTC
CASSARGDRDQETQYF
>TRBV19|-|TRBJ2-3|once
TGTGCCAGTAGTCCCAGGCACATTCGCACAGATACGCAGTATTTT
CASSPRHIRTDTQYF
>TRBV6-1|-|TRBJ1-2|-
TGTGCCAGCAGTGTCCATAGCGGGGCCTTTCGAGGCTACACCTTC
CASSVHSGAFRGYTF
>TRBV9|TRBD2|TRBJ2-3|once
TGTGCCAGCAGCACCTTTGCGGGAGTGGCCACAGATACGCAGTATTTT
CASSTFAGVATDTQYF
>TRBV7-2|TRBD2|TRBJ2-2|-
TGTGCCAGCAGCCCTAGCGGGAGGAACACCGGGGAGCTGTTTTTT
CASSPSGRNTGELFF
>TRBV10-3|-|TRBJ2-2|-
TGTGCCATCTCCGCTGGAGGACCGAACACCGGGGAGCTGTTTTTT
CAISAGGPNTGELFF
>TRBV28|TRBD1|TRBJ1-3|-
TGTGCCAGCAGTTTAGTAGTTGGGGGCGACAGGGGGCGCGGAAACACCATATATTTT
CASSLVVGGDRGRGNTIYF
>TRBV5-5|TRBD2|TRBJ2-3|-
TGTGCCAGCAACCGGGGGGTAGGCACAGATACGCAGTATTTT
CASNRGVGTDTQYF
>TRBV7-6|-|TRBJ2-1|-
TGTGCCAGCAGCTTAGAGGGGGAAACTTACAATGAGCAGTTCTTC
CASSLEGETYNEQFF
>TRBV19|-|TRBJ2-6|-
TGTGCCAGTAGGCAGGCTGGGGCCAACGTCCTGACTTTC
CASRQAGANVLTF
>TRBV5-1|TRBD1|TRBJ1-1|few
TGCGCCAGCAGCCCGGACAGGGCCACTGAAGCTTTCTTT
CASSPDRATEAFF
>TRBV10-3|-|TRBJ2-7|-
TGTGCCATCAGTGAGAGTCTGGGCTCCTCCTACGAGCAGTACTTC
CAISESLGSSYEQYF
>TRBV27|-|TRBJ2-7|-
TGTGCCAGCAGCAGGGAAGGAGACGAGCAGTACTTC
CASSREGDEQYF